This T cell receptor (beta chain) was identified during a study of blood T cell repertoires in COVID-19. Study background: Spain, Italy and the United States supplied samples that represented acute and convalescent COVID-19. Nucleic acid was either cDNA or gDNA, and it came from T cells, B-cell-depleted T cells, or PBMCs.

In the original analysis: Nucleated cell counts were estimated from reference gene primer amplification. TCRdb keeps only in-frame clones here, not all; method: immunoSEQ multiplex PCR. V, J and clone size are those of that table, while D and trimming were read from the DNA. The sample includes roughly 330,000 clones, 86% of them seen just once. V lost 3 bases, J lost 2 bases, and 13 bases lay in between. This CDR3 has 15 amino acids. Germline V gene lookup returns CDR1 SGHTA and CDR2 FQGNSA. The V gene is TRBV7-2, the J gene TRBJ2-5, with D possibly TRBD1 on 6 matching bases. The receptor comes from a woman between 45 and 65 years old with acute or convalescent COVID-19. The sequencing sample was made of peripheral blood. For the CDR3, the DNA is TGTGCCAGCAGCTTGATGGGGACACCTCAAGAGACCCAGTACTTC. Translated, it gives CASSLMGTPQETQYF.